The entry below gives a single T cell receptor (beta chain) sequence along with its context. The read stops 3 residues short of the end of the CDR3; the missing end is completed from the germline J gene. Using immunoSEQ multiplex PCR, the repertoire was profiled, and TCRdb retains in-frame clones only, with some absent. The sample shows about 52,000 clones, and 0.83% sits with its ten largest clones. Unstimulated regulatory T cells (CD4+CD25+CD127-), CD4+CD25- non-regulatory cells, CD4 and CD8 cells were FACS-sorted from thawed PBMCs. This record belongs to a study of Tregs in tolerant kidney transplant recipients. CDR1 is SNHLY and CDR2 is FYNNEI in the germline V gene. The ends were cut back, 11 bases at V and 5 bases at J, with 18 bases in the middle. The CDR3 is 13 amino acids.

V usage is TRBV2 and J usage is TRBJ1-1; possible D gene TRBD1, 6 bases. The receptor was isolated from a human donor who received a combined kidney and bone marrow transplant. Sequenced material: CD4+ T cells from blood, taken before the transplant. CDR3 in amino acids: CASQGGRLTEAFF. CDR3 bases read: TGTGCCTCACAGGGAGGACGATTGACTGAA.